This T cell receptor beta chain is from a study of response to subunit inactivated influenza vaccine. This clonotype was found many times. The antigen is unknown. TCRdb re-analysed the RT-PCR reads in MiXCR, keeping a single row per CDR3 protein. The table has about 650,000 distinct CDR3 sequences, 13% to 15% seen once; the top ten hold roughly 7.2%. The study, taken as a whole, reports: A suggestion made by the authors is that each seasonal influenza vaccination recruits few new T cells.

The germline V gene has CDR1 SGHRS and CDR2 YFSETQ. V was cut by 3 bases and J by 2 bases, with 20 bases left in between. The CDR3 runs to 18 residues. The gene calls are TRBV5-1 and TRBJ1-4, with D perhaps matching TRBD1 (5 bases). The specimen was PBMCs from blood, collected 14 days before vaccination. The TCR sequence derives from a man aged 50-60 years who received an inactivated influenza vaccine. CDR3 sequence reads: CASSYFAQGGPTNEKLFF. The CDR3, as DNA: TGCGCCAGCAGCTACTTTGCCCAGGGAGGCCCTACTAATGAAAAACTGTTTTTT.